Listed below are T cell receptor beta chains from one sample, sequenced in a study of CD4+ T cells in melanoma. Sequencing used immunoSEQ multiplex PCR; TCRdb keeps in-frame clones, though not all of them. The data show roughly 6,600 clones, approximately 70% seen once. Sequenced input: cells from a culture (not recorded whether cultured in vitro). The receptor source for this set is a human donor with melanoma. Both conserved end residues are part of each CDR3. Fields, in order: clone size, CDR3 length, V gene, D gene, J gene, CDR3 DNA, CDR3 protein. A D gene is named only where the DNA matches it firmly. Part of the rows lack a size; the others show once, few, many or a class for expanded clones.

>few|14|TRBV2|NA|TRBJ1-3
TGTGCCAGCAGTGAACTCAGCTCTGGAAACACCATATATTTT
CASSELSSGNTIYF
>NA|17|TRBV7-2|NA|TRBJ2-5
TGTGCCAGCAGCTCCGCTAATGTAAGAGACCTCCAAGAGACCCAGTACTTC
CASSSANVRDLQETQYF
>NA|14|TRBV9|NA|TRBJ2-7
TGTGCCAGCAGCGTGGGAAGGGTGATGGACGAGCAGTACTTC
CASSVGRVMDEQYF
>NA|13|TRBV12-3/TRBV12-4|NA|TRBJ1-2
TGTGCCAGCACTACTGGGAGGGTCTATGGCTACACCTTC
CASTTGRVYGYTF
>NA|12|TRBV7-2|NA|TRBJ2-2
TGTGCCAGCATTAATCCCCCCGGGGAGCTGTTTTTT
CASINPPGELFF
>NA|15|TRBV13|NA|TRBJ1-2
TGTGCCAGCAGCCCGGGGACGGGCGGGAACTATGGCTACACCTTC
CASSPGTGGNYGYTF
>NA|13|TRBV6-1|NA|TRBJ2-7
TGTGCCAGCAGTGAAGGTTTGCTCTACGAGCAGTACTTC
CASSEGLLYEQYF
>NA|13|TRBV15|NA|TRBJ1-2
TGTGCCACCAGCAGAGCTCAGACCTATGGCTACACCTTC
CATSRAQTYGYTF
>NA|14|TRBV19|NA|TRBJ1-1
TGTGCCAGTAAGCACCCTGGCCCGAACACTGAAGCTTTCTTT
CASKHPGPNTEAFF
>NA|12|TRBV2|NA|TRBJ1-1
TGTGCCAGCAGTGTGCAGTTGGGTGAAGCTTTCTTT
CASSVQLGEAFF
>NA|13|TRBV19|NA|TRBJ2-1
TGTGCCAGTAGCCACGGGGGCGTCAATGAGCAGTTCTTC
CASSHGGVNEQFF
>NA|14|TRBV5-4|NA|TRBJ2-2
TGTGCCAGCAGCCTGGAGGAGGCCACCGGGGAGCTGTTTTTT
CASSLEEATGELFF
>NA|13|TRBV7-6|NA|TRBJ2-7
TGTGCCAGCAGCTTAGGCACCACCTACGAGCAGTACTTC
CASSLGTTYEQYF
>NA|12|TRBV28|NA|TRBJ1-2
TGTGCCAGCAGTCCAGGGTTCTATGGCTACACCTTC
CASSPGFYGYTF
>few|12|TRBV4-2|NA|TRBJ2-1
TGTGCCAGCAGCGGGGGGCTGGATGAGCAGTTCTTC
CASSGGLDEQFF
>NA|10|TRBV7-9|NA|TRBJ2-2
TGTGCCAGCAGTTACGGGGAGCTGTTTTTT
CASSYGELFF
>NA|15|TRBV30|NA|TRBJ1-5
TGTGCCTGGAGTGTAGGGCAGGGCGCAAATCAGCCCCAGCATTTT
CAWSVGQGANQPQHF
>once|14|TRBV7-9|NA|TRBJ2-5
TGTGCCAGCAGCCGAGGACTCGCCCAAGAGACCCAGTACTTC
CASSRGLAQETQYF
>NA|14|TRBV11-2|TRBD1|TRBJ2-5
TGTGCCAGCAGCGTAGACAGGGGGCAGGTGACCCAGTACTTC
CASSVDRGQVTQYF
>medium-sized|15|TRBV13|TRBD2|TRBJ2-2
TGTGCCAGCAACAGCGGGGGGGCCGAGGCCGGGGAGCTGTTTTTT
CASNSGGAEAGELFF
>medium-sized|12|TRBV7-2|NA|TRBJ2-5
TGTGCCAGCAGCCGCGAGCTAGAGACCCAGTACTTC
CASSRELETQYF
>NA|16|TRBV27|NA|TRBJ1-2
TGTGCCAGCTCCTCCGGGACTCAGGGGACGGAGATTGGCTACACCTTC
CASSSGTQGTEIGYTF
>NA|12|TRBV19|NA|TRBJ1-2
TGTGCCAGTAGTGAGACAGGAGGTGGCTACACCTTC
CASSETGGGYTF
>NA|14|TRBV19|NA|TRBJ1-5
TGTGCCAGCCAAAAGCAGGGGACCAATCAGCCCCAGCATTTT
CASQKQGTNQPQHF
>once|16|TRBV6-2/TRBV6-3|NA|TRBJ2-4
TGTGCCAGCAGTCCAGCCATGAGACTAGCCAAAAACATTCAGTACTTC
CASSPAMRLAKNIQYF
>NA|17|TRBV2|TRBD2|TRBJ2-1
TGTGCCAGCAGTGAAGAGGGGTGGGCTAGCGGGGGGAATGAGCAGTTCTTC
CASSEEGWASGGNEQFF
>NA|12|TRBV10-3|NA|TRBJ1-2
TGTGCCATCAGTGAGGGTAAAGGGGGCTACACCTTC
CAISEGKGGYTF
>NA|13|TRBV19|TRBD1|TRBJ1-4
TGTGCCAGTACCGACAGGGGTAATGAAAAACTGTTTTTT
CASTDRGNEKLFF
>NA|12|TRBV5-1|NA|TRBJ1-6
TGCGCCAGCAGCTCGTCTAATTCACCCCTCCACTTT
CASSSSNSPLHF
>few|12|TRBV5-5|NA|TRBJ2-7
TGTGCCAGCAGCTTGAAATCCTACGAGCAGTACTTC
CASSLKSYEQYF
>NA|16|TRBV28|TRBD2|TRBJ2-2
TGTGCCAGCACCGGAACCGGCAGCGGGAGCACCGGGGAGCTGTTTTTT
CASTGTGSGSTGELFF
>NA|15|TRBV14|NA|TRBJ2-5
TGTGCCAGCAGCCCGCGCAGTACGTCGAAAGAGACCCAGTACTTC
CASSPRSTSKETQYF
>NA|16|TRBV9|TRBD1|TRBJ1-4
TGTGCCAGCAGCGTTTCGACAGGGGGCAATAATGAAAAACTGTTTTTT
CASSVSTGGNNEKLFF